This T cell receptor (beta chain) was observed in a study of shared clonotypes between healthy human individuals. Broader study findings: Generally, naive subsets (rather than memory subsets) showed larger estimated richness.

This table comes from immunoSEQ multiplex PCR, and its TCRdb copy is limited to in-frame clones, with some not included. The table shows around 1.4 million clones, with approximately 98.5% occurring only once. Turning to this clone: Its antigen is undetermined.

The CDR3 is made up of 15 amino acids. Germline V gene data show CDR1 as SGHNT and CDR2 as YYREEE (reference sequence). The V gene lost 5 bases and the J gene lost 0 bases, with 12 bases spanning the gap. The sequenced sample consisted of naive CD4+ T cells sorted from blood. Noted subset: CD45RA+ positively selected. The gene calls are TRBV5-4 and TRBJ2-1; D may be TRBD2 (5 bases). This clonotype was obtained from a man aged 25 to 40 in good health. The chain's CDR3 is CASRRETSSYNEQFF. The CDR3 region has the DNA TGTGCCAGCAGGAGGGAGACGAGCTCCTACAATGAGCAGTTCTTC.